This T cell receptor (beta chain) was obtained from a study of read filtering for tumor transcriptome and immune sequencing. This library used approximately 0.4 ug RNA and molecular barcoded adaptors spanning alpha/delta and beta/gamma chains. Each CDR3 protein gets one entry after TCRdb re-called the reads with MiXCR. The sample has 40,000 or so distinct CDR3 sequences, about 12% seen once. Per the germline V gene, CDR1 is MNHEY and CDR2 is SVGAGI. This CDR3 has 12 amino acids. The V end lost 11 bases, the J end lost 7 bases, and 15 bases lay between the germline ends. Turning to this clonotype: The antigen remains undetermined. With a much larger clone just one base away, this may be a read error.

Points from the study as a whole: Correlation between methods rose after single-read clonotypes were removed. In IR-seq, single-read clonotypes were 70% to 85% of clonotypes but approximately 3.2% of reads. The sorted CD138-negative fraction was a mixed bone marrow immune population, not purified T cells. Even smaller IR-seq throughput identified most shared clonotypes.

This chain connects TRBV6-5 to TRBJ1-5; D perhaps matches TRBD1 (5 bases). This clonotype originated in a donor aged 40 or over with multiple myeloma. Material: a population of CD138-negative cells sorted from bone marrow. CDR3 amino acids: CAGGWGDQPQHF. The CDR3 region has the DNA TGTGCCGGCGGTTGGGGGGACCAGCCCCAGCATTTT.